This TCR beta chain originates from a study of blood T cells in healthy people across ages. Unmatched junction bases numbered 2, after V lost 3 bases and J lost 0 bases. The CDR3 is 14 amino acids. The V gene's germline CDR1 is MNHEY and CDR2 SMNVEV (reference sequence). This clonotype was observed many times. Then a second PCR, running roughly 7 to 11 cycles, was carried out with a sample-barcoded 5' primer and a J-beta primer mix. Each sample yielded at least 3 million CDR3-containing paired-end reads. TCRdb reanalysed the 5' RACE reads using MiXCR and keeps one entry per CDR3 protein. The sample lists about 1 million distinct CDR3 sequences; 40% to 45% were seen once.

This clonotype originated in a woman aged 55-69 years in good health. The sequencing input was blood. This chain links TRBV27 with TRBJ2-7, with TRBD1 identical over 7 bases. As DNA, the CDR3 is TGTGCCAGCAGTTTCAGACAGGGCTCCTACGAGCAGTACTTC. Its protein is CASSFRQGSYEQYF.